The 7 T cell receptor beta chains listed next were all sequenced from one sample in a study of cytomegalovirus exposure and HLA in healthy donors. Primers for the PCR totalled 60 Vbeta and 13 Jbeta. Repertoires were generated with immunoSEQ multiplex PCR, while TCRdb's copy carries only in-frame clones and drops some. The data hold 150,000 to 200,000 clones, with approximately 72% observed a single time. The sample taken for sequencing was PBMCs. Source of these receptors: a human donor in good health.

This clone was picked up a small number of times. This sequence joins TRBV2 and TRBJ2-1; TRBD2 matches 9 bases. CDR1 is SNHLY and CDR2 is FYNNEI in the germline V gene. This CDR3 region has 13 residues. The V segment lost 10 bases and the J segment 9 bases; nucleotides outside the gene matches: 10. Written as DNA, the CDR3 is TGTGCCACCCGGACTAGCGCTCCCCCTGAGCAGTTCTTC. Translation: CATRTSAPPEQFF.

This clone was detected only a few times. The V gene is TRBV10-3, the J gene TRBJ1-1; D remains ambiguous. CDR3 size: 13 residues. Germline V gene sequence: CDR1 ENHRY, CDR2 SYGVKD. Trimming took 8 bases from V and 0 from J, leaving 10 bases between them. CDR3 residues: CAIQINMNTEAFF. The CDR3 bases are TGTGCCATCCAGATTAACATGAACACTGAAGCTTTCTTT.

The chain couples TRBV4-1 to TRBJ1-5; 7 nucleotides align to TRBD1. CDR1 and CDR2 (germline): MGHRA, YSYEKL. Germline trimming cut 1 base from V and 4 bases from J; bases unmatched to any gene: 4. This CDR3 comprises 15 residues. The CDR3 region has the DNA TGCGCCAGCAGCCAAGGAGGCAGGGGGAATCAGCCCCAGCATTTT. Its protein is CASSQGGRGNQPQHF.

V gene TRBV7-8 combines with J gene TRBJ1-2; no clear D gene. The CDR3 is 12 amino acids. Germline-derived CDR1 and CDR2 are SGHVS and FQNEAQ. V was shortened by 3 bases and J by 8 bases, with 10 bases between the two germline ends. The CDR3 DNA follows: TGTGCCAGCAGCTTCGGGGTATGGGGCTACACCTTC. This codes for CASSFGVWGYTF.

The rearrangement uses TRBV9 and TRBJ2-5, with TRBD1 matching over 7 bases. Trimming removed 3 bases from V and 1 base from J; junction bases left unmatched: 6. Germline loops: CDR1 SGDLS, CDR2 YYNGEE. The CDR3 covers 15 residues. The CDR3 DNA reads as TGTGCCAGCAGCGGCGAGACAGGGTCCCAAGAGACCCAGTACTTC. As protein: CASSGETGSQETQYF.

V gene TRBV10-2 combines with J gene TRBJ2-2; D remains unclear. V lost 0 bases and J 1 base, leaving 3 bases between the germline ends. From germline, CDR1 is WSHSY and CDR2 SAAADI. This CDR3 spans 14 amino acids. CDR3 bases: TGCGCCAGCAGTGAGTCCCAGAACACCGGGGAGCTGTTTTTT. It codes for CASSESQNTGELFF.

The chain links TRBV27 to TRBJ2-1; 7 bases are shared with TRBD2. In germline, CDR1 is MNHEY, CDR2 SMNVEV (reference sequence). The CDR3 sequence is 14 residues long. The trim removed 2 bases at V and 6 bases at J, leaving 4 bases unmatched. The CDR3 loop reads CASSLIGGVNEQFF. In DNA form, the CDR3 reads TGTGCCAGCAGTTTAATTGGGGGGGTCAATGAGCAGTTCTTC.